Each of the 16 T cell receptor beta chains below was sequenced from the same sample in a study of vaccination and CD4 T cells after COVID-19. No cognate antigen is known for these TCRs. Sequence data for DNA of cultured CD4+ T cells were generated by the Oncomine TCR Beta short-read assay. Using its own MiXCR run on the PCR reads, TCRdb lists one record per CDR3 protein. The table lists 11,000 or so distinct CDR3 sequences, roughly two fifths of them singletons, with 20% to 25% in the top ten. Described treatment: approximately nine-day PBMC culture with coronavirus spike peptide pools or control peptides (ViraFEST assay). Material: CD4+ T cells from blood, cultured in vitro. The receptor set was obtained from a human donor who had recovered from COVID-19.

The CDR3 DNA follows: TGTGCCAGCAGGGCCCAGGGCGTACGAACTGAAGCTTTCTTT. Its translation is CASRAQGVRTEAFF. The rearrangement links TRBV6-1 to TRBJ1-1; D might be TRBD1 (5 bases). The CDR3 is 14 residues long. Germline values: CDR1 MNHNS, CDR2 SASEGT. V gave up 6 bases and J gave up 5 bases, with 16 bases separating them.

The chain uses TRBV19 and TRBJ2-4; 7 nucleotides agree with TRBD1. J lost 3 bases, V lost 3 bases, and 20 bases had no gene match. This CDR3 contains 20 residues. Germline CDR1 reads LNHDA; CDR2 reads SQIVND (reference sequence). The CDR3 DNA is TGTGCCAGTAGTATTGAGGTAGTCGATCGGGGACAGAAGTTCAAAAACATTCAGTACTTC. Translating it yields CASSIEVVDRGQKFKNIQYF.

The genes are TRBV12-3 or TRBV12-4 and TRBJ2-5; 14 bases are shared with TRBD2. V was clipped by 1 base and J by 5 bases; unmatched bases: 3. The CDR3 spans 16 residues. The CDR3 nucleotides read TGTGCCAGCAGTTTAGGGACTAGCGGGGGGAGGGAGACCCAGTACTTC. It specifies CASSLGTSGGRETQYF.

This chain connects TRBV27 to TRBJ1-1, with 9 bases that match TRBD1. The V gene end was trimmed by 4 bases and the J gene end by 3 bases; junction bases not matched to a gene: 6. Looked up from germline, CDR1 is MNHEY and CDR2 is SMNVEV (reference sequence). The CDR3 is 15 amino acids. CDR3 in amino acids: CASSSQRTGDTEAFF. As DNA, the CDR3 is TGTGCCAGCAGTTCCCAAAGGACAGGGGACACTGAAGCTTTCTTT.

This chain links TRBV2 with TRBJ2-7; 7 bases fit TRBD1. Unmatched junction bases numbered 5, after V lost 5 bases and J lost 4 bases. Per the germline V gene, CDR1 is SNHLY and CDR2 is FYNNEI. The CDR3 is 13 amino acids. As DNA, the CDR3 is TGTGCCAGCAGTCCGACAGGGAATTACGAGCAGTACTTC. This sequence encodes CASSPTGNYEQYF.

This clonotype was seen only a few times. J is TRBJ2-7 and V is TRBV15; D unclear. Trimming stripped 0 bases from V and 0 bases from J, with 9 bases between. The CDR3 has 15 residues. Germline V gene data show CDR1 as LNHNV and CDR2 as YYDKDF (reference sequence). CDR3 nucleotide sequence: TGTGCCACCAGCAGAGATCAGACTTACTCCTACGAGCAGTACTTC. It encodes CATSRDQTYSYEQYF.

The V gene is TRBV28, the J gene TRBJ1-2; no definite D call. This CDR3 has 13 amino acids. CDR1 and CDR2 (germline): MDHEN, SYDVKM. Trimming took 7 bases from V and 2 from J, leaving 11 bases between them. In DNA form, the CDR3 reads TGTGCCAGCATCGCGGACCAAAACTATGGCTACACCTTC. Translated, it gives CASIADQNYGYTF.

The V gene is TRBV5-8, the J gene TRBJ1-6; D is ambiguous. Trimming stripped 0 bases from V and 4 bases from J, with 17 bases between. The CDR3 length is 18 residues. Germline CDR1 reads SGHTS; CDR2 reads YDEGEE. The DNA of the CDR3 is TGTGCCAGCAGCTTGGCGACCTGGCGCAATGGGTATAATTCACCCCTCCACTTT. Amino acids: CASSLATWRNGYNSPLHF.

The rearrangement joins TRBV20-1 to TRBJ2-1; 7 bases are shared with TRBD1. J was trimmed by 0 bases and V by 5 bases; bases with no gene match: 7. The germline CDR1 and CDR2 sequences are DFQATT and SNEGSKA (reference sequence). CDR3 length equals 15 residues. Here the CDR3 reads CSAGQGGRSYNEQFF. The CDR3 region has the DNA TGCAGTGCTGGCCAAGGGGGCCGCTCCTACAATGAGCAGTTCTTC.

The V and J genes are TRBV18 and TRBJ1-1; D is undetermined. The CDR3 loop spans 14 amino acids. CDR1 and CDR2 (germline): KGHSH, LQKENI. V was clipped by 4 bases and J by 1 base, with 10 bases between them. Here the CDR3 DNA reads TGTGCCAGCTCACAGGGTTGGGGGAACACTGAAGCTTTCTTT. Translated, it gives CASSQGWGNTEAFF.

About this clonotype itself: One end of the junction is discordant with germline, which a read error may explain. The DNA for the CDR3 is TGTGCCAGCAGCTTAATTCGATCAGACAGCAGGGGACCGACAGGTACGCAGTATTTT. As protein: CASSLIRSDSRGPTGTQYF. J is TRBJ2-3 and V is TRBV5-4; D possibly corresponds to TRBD1 (6 bases). The CDR3 covers 19 residues. The germline V gene has CDR1 SGHNT and CDR2 YYREEE (reference sequence). Full variable domain (outside the CDR3, taken from reference TRBV5-4 and TRBJ2-3): ETGVTQSPTHLIKTRGQQVTLRCSSQSGHNTVSWYQQALGQGPQFIFQYYREEENGRGNFPPRFSGLQFPNYSSELNVNALELDDSALYLCASSLIRSDSRGPTGTQYFGPGTRLTVL.

This clonotype has just a few counts. The CDR3 reads CASREDRAWGPLHF. The CDR3 DNA is TGTGCCAGCAGAGAGGACAGGGCATGGGGGCCCCTCCACTTT. The J gene is TRBJ1-6, the V gene TRBV7-9, with 8 bases matching TRBD1. The CDR3 contains 14 residues. The V and J ends lost 6 bases and 13 bases, in that order; junction bases with no gene match: 11. Per the germline V gene, CDR1 is SEHNR and CDR2 is FQNEAQ (reference sequence). Filled out from reference TRBV7-9 and TRBJ1-6, the complete variable domain reads DTGVSQNPRHKITKRGQNVTFRCDPISEHNRLYWYRQTLGQGPEFLTYFQNEAQLEKSRLLSDRFSAERPKGSFSTLEIQRTEQGDSAMYLCASREDRAWGPLHFGNGTRLTVT.

Details on this clonotype: One end of the junction varies from germline; a read error may be responsible. Written as DNA, the CDR3 is TGTGCCAGCAGCAAGGGACAAAGTTCCTCCGAGCAGTACTTC. This codes for CASSKGQSSSEQYF. V and J are TRBV11-3 and TRBJ2-7; tentatively, D is TRBD1 (6 bases). CDR3 length: 14 amino acids. Germline CDR1 is SGHNT and CDR2 is YENEEA.

Note on this clonotype: Sequence at one end of the junction differs from germline and may be a read error. The rearrangement joins TRBV7-2 to TRBJ2-7; D ambiguous. Germline loops: CDR1 SGHTA, CDR2 FQGNSA. The CDR3 length is 12 residues. CDR3 in amino acids: CARSQNRYEQYF. Written as DNA, the CDR3 is TGTGCCCGCAGCCAAAATAGATACGAGCAGTACTTC.

The chain carries TRBV12-3 or TRBV12-4 and TRBJ1-6; the D is unclear. This CDR3 comprises 16 residues. Trimming took 3 bases from V and 9 from J, leaving 18 bases between them. The DNA for the CDR3 is TGTGCCAGCAGTTTTCGGAGGGCCGGGCCATCTTCACCCCTCCACTTT. Translated, it gives CASSFRRAGPSSPLHF.

The chain employs TRBV14 and TRBJ1-2; D call uncertain. In germline, CDR1 is SGHDN, CDR2 FVKESK. This CDR3 is 15 amino acids long. The V and J ends lost 4 bases and 2 bases respectively, with 14 bases between them. The CDR3 nucleotides are TGTGCCAGCAGCCCTGCCCAGATCTTGAACTATGGCTACACCTTC. It yields the protein CASSPAQILNYGYTF.